This TCR beta chain appears in the sequencing data of a study of tissue T cells after allogeneic stem cell transplantation. Study-level points and caveats: Only a limited share of tissue TCRs appeared in blood or spleen. TCR repertoires tracked anatomic similarity, regardless of disease or transplant status.

This clone is medium-sized by share. Its antigen is currently unknown. Gene names refer to mouse genes. Read sequence stops 1 residue before the CDR3 end, and the germline J gene provides the missing end. The protocol was immunoSEQ multiplex PCR, while the TCRdb copy is restricted to in-frame clones and leaves out a portion. The table shows approximately 7,000 clones, with around 50% occurring only once. Trimming took off 4 bases at V and 3 bases at J, with 8 bases between the two ends. Germline V lookup: CDR1 FNHDT, CDR2 SITEND (reference sequence). The CDR3 length is 12 residues. Stated time point: mouse harvest day 7 after allogeneic transplant. Mouse grafts combined 10^7 T-cell-depleted bone marrow cells with 10^6 splenic CD5+ T cells.

The sample consisted of gut tissue. This sequence joins TRBV19 and TRBJ2-7; possible D gene TRBD1, 5 bases. This clonotype originated in a female BALB/c mouse given C57BL/6 T cells with graft-versus-host disease after an allogeneic hematopoietic cell transplant. The covered CDR3 bases are TGTGCCAGCAGTTCTCAGGGCTATGAACAGTAC. Encoded protein: CASSSQGYEQY. The full CDR3 sequence reads CASSSQGYEQYF.